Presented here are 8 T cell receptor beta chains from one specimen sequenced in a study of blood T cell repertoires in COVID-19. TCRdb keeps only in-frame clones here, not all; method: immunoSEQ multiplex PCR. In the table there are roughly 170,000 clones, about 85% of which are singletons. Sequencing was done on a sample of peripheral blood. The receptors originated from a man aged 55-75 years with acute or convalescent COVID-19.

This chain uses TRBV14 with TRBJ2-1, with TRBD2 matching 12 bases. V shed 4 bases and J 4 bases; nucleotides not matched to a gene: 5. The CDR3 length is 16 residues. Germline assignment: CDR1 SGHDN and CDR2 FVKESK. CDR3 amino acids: CASSPGLAGSYNEQFF. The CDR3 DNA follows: TGTGCCAGCAGCCCCGGACTAGCGGGGTCTTACAATGAGCAGTTCTTC.

The DNA for the CDR3 is TGTGCCAGCAGCTTTGGAGCGGGGTCCCAAGAGACCCAGTACTTC. Protein product: CASSFGAGSQETQYF. This rearrangement joins TRBV11-3 to TRBJ2-5; 7 bases are a match to TRBD2. Unmatched junction bases numbered 5, after V lost 3 bases and J lost 1 base. Per germline, CDR1 SGHNT and CDR2 YENEEA. The CDR3 loop spans 15 amino acids.

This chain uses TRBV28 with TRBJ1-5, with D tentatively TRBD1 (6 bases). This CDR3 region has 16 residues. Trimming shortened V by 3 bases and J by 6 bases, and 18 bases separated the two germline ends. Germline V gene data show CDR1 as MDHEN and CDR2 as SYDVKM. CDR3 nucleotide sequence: TGTGCCAGCAGTTTCCGCTCAATGGGGGCGTCTCAGCCCCAGCATTTT. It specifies CASSFRSMGASQPQHF. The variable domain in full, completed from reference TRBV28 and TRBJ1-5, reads DVKVTQSSRYLVKRTGEKVFLECVQDMDHENMFWYRQDPGLGLRLIYFSYDVKMKEKGDIPEGYSVSREKKERFSLILESASTNQTSMYLCASSFRSMGASQPQHFGDGTRLSIL.

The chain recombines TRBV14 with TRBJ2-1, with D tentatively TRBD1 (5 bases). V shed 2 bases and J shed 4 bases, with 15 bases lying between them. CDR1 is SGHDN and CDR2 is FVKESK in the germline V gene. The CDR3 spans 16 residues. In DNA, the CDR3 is TGTGCCAGCAGCCAATTAGGCAGGGCTATTTACAATGAGCAGTTCTTC. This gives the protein CASSQLGRAIYNEQFF.

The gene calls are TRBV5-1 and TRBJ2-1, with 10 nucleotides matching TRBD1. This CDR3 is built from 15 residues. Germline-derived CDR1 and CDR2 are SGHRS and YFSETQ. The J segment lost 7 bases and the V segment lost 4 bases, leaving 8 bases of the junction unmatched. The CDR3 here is CASSARQGAGNEQFF. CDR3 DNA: TGCGCCAGCAGCGCTAGACAGGGGGCCGGGAATGAGCAGTTCTTC. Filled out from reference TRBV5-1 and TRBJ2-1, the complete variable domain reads KAGVTQTPRYLIKTRGQQVTLSCSPISGHRSVSWYQQTPGQGLQFLFEYFSETQRNKGNFPGRFSGRQFSNSRSEMNVSTLELGDSALYLCASSARQGAGNEQFFGPGTRLTVL.

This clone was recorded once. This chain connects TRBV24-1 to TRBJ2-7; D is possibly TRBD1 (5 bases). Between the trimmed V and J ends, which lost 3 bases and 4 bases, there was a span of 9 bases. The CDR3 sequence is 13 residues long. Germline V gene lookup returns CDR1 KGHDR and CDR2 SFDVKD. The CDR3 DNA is TGTGCCACCAGTGATCCAGGGAAATACGAGCAGTACTTC. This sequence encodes CATSDPGKYEQYF.

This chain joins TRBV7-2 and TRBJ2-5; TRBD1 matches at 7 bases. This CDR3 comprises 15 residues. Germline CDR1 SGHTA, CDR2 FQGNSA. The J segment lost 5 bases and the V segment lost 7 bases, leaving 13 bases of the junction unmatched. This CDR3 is CASTKGSRGYETQYF. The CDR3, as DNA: TGTGCCAGCACAAAAGGCAGCAGGGGGTACGAGACCCAGTACTTC.

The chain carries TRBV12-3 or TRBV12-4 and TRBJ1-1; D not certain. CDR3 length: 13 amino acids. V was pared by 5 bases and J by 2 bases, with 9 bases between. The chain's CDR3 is CASSLYRNTEAFF. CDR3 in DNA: TGTGCCAGCAGTCTATACAGAAACACTGAAGCTTTCTTT.